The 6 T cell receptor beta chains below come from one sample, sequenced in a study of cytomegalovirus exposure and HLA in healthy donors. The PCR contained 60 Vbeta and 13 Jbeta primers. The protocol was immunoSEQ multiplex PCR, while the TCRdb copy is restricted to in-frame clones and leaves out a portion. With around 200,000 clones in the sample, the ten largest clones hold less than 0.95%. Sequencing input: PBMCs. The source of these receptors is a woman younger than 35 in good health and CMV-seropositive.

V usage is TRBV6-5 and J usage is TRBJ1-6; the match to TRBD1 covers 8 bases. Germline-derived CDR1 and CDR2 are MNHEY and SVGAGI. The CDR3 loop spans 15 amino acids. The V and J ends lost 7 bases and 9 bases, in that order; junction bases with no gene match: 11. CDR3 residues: CASTISGQGGSPLHF. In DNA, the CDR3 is TGTGCCAGCACCATTTCCGGACAGGGAGGTTCACCCCTCCACTTT.

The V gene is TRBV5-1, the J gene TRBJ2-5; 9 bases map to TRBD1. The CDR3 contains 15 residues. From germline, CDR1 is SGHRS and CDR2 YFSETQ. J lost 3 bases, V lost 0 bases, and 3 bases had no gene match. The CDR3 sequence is CASSLERTGEETQYF. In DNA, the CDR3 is TGCGCCAGCAGCTTGGAGCGGACAGGGGAAGAGACCCAGTACTTC.

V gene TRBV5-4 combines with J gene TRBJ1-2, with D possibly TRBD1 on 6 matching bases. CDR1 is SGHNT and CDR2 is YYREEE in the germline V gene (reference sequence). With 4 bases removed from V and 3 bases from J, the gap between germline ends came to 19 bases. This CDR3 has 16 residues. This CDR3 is CASSLGQGTKDYGYTF. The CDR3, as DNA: TGTGCCAGCAGCCTGGGACAAGGGACTAAAGACTATGGCTACACCTTC.

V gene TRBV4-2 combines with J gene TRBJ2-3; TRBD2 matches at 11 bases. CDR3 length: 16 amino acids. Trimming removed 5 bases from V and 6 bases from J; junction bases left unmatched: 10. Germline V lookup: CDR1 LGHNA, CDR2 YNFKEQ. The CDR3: CASSSYSGRGEDTQYF. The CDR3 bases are TGTGCCAGCAGCTCATATAGCGGGAGGGGAGAGGATACGCAGTATTTT.

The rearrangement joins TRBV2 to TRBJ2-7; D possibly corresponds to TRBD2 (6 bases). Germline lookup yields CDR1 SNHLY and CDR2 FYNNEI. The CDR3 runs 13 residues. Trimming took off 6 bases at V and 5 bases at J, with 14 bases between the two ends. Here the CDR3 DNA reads TGTGCCAGCAGCGGGACTCCGTACGACGAGCAGTACTTC. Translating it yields CASSGTPYDEQYF.

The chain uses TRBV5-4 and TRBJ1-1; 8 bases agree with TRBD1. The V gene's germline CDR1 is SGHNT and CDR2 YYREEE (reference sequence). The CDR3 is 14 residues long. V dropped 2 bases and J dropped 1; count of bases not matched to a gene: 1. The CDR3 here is CASSLGTGNTEAFF. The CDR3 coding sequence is TGTGCCAGCAGCTTAGGGACAGGGAACACTGAAGCTTTCTTT.